This TCR beta chain came from a study of blood T cell repertoires in COVID-19. On the study more broadly: Spain, Italy and the United States supplied samples that represented acute and convalescent COVID-19.

TCRdb's table, derived via immunoSEQ multiplex PCR, lists solely in-frame clones and lacks some. Of hundreds of thousands of clones listed, roughly 80% are singletons. Looked up from germline, CDR1 is MNHNY and CDR2 is SVGAGI (reference sequence). The CDR3 loop spans 11 amino acids. The V and J ends lost 2 bases and 9 bases respectively, with 8 bases between them. The sequence was obtained from a woman between 50 and 59 years old with active or convalescent COVID-19. This chain joins TRBV6-6 and TRBJ2-7, with D hard to call. Sequencing was carried out using peripheral blood. The CDR3: CASSYEFSQYF. In nucleotides, the CDR3 is TGTGCCAGCAGTTACGAGTTTTCGCAGTACTTC.